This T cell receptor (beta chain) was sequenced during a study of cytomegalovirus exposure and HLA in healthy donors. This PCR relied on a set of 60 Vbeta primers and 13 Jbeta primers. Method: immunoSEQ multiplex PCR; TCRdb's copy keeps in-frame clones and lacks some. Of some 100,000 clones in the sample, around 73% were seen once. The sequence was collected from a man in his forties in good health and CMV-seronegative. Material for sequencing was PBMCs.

The CDR3 protein is CASSLGGGATNEKLFF. The CDR3 nucleotides are TGTGCCAGCAGCCTGGGAGGGGGTGCAACTAATGAAAAACTGTTTTTT. The chain carries TRBV7-9 and TRBJ1-4, with D possibly being TRBD1 (6 bases). This CDR3 has 16 residues. Germline loops: CDR1 SEHNR, CDR2 FQNEAQ (reference sequence). The germline V and J ends were trimmed by 5 bases and 0 bases, with 13 bases remaining between them.